The clone carrying this TCR beta chain has only a few counts. Its matching antigen is unknown. Germline-derived CDR1 and CDR2 are MNHNS and SASEGT. V shed 1 base and J 7 bases; nucleotides not matched to a gene: 0. The CDR3 covers 15 residues. This PCR relied on a set of 60 Vbeta primers and 13 Jbeta primers. TCRdb's copy holds only in-frame clones and misses some; the assay was immunoSEQ multiplex PCR. The sample includes 43,000 or so clones, 60% to 80% of them seen just once. This entry comes from a study of cytomegalovirus exposure and HLA in healthy donors. Study outcomes and limitations: What TCR beta sequences reportedly achieved was accurate prediction of HLA-A and HLA-B alleles in most subjects. It was about 150 TCR beta chains that were listed as cytomegalovirus-associated. Earlier analysis looked at TCR beta V segments, and most were productive about 87% or about 30% of the time. More clonal expansion characterized HLA-associated TCR beta chains than equally common others in a later analysis.

This clonotype was obtained from a man in his thirties or forties in good health and CMV-seronegative. Sequences were obtained from PBMCs. The chain has TRBV6-1 and TRBJ1-6; TRBD1 matches 11 bases. The CDR3 DNA sequence: TGTGCCAGCAGTGAAGGGACAGGGGGCAATTCACCCCTCCACTTT. It is translated as CASSEGTGGNSPLHF.